This T cell receptor beta chain was recorded in a study of cytomegalovirus exposure and HLA in healthy donors. The CDR3 is 17 residues long. Germline V lookup: CDR1 LGHNA, CDR2 YSLEER. V lost 0 bases and J lost 4, with 16 bases in between. A multiplex PCR was run with 60 Vbeta primers and 13 Jbeta primers. Here immunoSEQ multiplex PCR was the method, and the copy in TCRdb shows in-frame clones only, minus some. This sample carries more than 100,000 clones, 80% of them seen once, and the ten largest clones take less than 0.25%. With regard to this clone: Its antigen remains unknown.

Regarding the study as a whole: Per published reports, the classifier diagnosed cytomegalovirus status with high specificity and sensitivity. Productive rates of about 90% or about 30% were seen for most TCR beta V segments in an earlier analysis. A later analysis linked a missense DCLRE1C variant to TCR beta V- and J-gene trimming. Usually a TCR sequence was rare, but some public TCRs were found in many donors.

This chain joins TRBV4-3 and TRBJ2-1; D perhaps matches TRBD2 (6 bases). Sequenced material: PBMCs. The receptor was derived from a man aged 45 to 65 in good health and CMV-seronegative. CDR3 sequence (DNA): TGCGCCAGCAGCCAAGATTATTTTCGGGGGTCTTACAATGAGCAGTTCTTC. Amino acids: CASSQDYFRGSYNEQFF.